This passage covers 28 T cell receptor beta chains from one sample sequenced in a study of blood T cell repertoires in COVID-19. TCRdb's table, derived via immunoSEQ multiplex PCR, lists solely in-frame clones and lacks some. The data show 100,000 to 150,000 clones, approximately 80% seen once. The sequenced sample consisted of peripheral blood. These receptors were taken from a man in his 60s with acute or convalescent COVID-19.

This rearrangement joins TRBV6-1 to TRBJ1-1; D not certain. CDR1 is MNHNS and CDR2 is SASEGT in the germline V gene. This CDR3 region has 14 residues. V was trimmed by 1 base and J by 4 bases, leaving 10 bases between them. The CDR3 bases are TGTGCCAGCAGTGAAGTAGGAGGTCCCACTGAAGCTTTCTTT. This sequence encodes CASSEVGGPTEAFF.

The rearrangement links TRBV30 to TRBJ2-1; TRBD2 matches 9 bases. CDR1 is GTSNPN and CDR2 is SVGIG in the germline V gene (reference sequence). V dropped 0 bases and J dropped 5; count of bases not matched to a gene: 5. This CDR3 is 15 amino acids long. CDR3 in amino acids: CAWSVSGRLHNEQFF. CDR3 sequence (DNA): TGTGCCTGGAGTGTAAGCGGGAGGCTCCACAATGAGCAGTTCTTC. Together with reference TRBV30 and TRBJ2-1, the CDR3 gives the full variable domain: SQTIHQWPATLVQPVGSPLSLECTVEGTSNPNLYWYRQAAGRGLQLLFYSVGIGQISSEVPQNLSASRPQDRQFILSSKKLLLSDSGFYLCAWSVSGRLHNEQFFGPGTRLTVL.

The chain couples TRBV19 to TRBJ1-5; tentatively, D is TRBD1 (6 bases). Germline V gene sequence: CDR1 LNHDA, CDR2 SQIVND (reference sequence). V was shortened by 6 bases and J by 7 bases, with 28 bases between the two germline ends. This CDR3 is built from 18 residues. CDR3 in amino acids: CASSKRGQSPVAGQPQHF. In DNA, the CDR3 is TGTGCCAGTAGCAAGAGAGGACAGAGCCCCGTAGCGGGACAGCCCCAGCATTTT. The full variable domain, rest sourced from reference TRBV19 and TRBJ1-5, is DGGITQSPKYLFRKEGQNVTLSCEQNLNHDAMYWYRQDPGQGLRLIYYSQIVNDFQKGDIAEGYSVSREKKESFPLTVTSAQKNPTAFYLCASSKRGQSPVAGQPQHFGDGTRLSIL.

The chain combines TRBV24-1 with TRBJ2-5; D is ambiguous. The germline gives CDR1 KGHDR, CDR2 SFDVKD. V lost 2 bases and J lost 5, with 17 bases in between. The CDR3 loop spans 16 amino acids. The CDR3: CATSDSLLSDLETQYF. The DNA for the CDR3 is TGTGCCACCAGTGATTCACTCCTCTCTGATCTGGAGACCCAGTACTTC.

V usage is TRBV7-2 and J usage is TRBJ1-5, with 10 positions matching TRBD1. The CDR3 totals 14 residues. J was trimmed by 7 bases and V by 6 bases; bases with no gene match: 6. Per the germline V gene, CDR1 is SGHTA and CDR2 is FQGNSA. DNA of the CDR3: TGTGCCAGCAGACTTGGACAGGGGGACCAGCCCCAGCATTTT. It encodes CASRLGQGDQPQHF. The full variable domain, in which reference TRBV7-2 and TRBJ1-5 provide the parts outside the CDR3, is GAGVSQSPSNKVTEKGKDVELRCDPISGHTALYWYRQSLGQGLEFLIYFQGNSAPDKSGLPSDRFSAERTGGSVSTLTIQRTQQEDSAVYLCASRLGQGDQPQHFGDGTRLSIL.

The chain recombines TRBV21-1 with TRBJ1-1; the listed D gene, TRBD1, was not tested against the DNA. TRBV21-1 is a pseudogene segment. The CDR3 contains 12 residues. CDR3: CAGQTVNTEAFF. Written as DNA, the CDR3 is TGTGCCGGCCAAACAGTAAACACTGAAGCTTTCTTT.

CDR3 DNA: TGCGCCAGCAGCCAAGATCTTAGGGGGCGGGTCACCGGGGAGCTGTTTTTT. The encoded protein is CASSQDLRGRVTGELFF. The rearrangement links TRBV4-1 to TRBJ2-2, with 7 bases aligning to TRBD1. Germline V gives CDR1 MGHRA, CDR2 YSYEKL. After removal of 0 bases from V and 4 bases from J, the junction contained 8 bases not matched to a gene. The CDR3 is 17 residues long.

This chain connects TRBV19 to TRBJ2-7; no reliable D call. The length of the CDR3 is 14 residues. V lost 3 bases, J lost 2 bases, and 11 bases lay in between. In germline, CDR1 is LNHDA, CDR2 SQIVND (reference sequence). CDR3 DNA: TGTGCCAGTAGTATCGTCGGGTCGGCCTACGAGCAGTACTTC. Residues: CASSIVGSAYEQYF.

Here the CDR3 reads CSVTGTGGYEQYF. The CDR3, as DNA: TGCAGCGTGACCGGGACAGGGGGCTACGAGCAGTACTTC. The V gene is TRBV29-1, the J gene TRBJ2-7, with TRBD1 identical over 11 bases. The CDR3 has 13 amino acids. J lost 3 bases, V lost 6 bases, and 4 bases had no gene match. Germline loops: CDR1 SQVTM, CDR2 ANQGSEA.

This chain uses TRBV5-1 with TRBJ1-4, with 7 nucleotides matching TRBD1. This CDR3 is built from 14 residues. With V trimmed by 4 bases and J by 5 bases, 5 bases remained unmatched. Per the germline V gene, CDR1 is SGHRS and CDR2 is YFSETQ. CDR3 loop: CASSQGQRNEKLFF. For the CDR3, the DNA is TGCGCCAGCAGCCAGGGACAGCGAAATGAAAAACTGTTTTTT.

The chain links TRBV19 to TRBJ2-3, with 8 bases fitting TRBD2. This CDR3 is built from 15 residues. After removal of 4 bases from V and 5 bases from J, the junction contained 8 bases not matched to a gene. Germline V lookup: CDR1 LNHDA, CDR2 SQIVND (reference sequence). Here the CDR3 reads CASSRSAGVVDTQYF. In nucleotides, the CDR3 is TGTGCCAGTAGTAGGTCAGCGGGAGTTGTAGATACGCAGTATTTT.

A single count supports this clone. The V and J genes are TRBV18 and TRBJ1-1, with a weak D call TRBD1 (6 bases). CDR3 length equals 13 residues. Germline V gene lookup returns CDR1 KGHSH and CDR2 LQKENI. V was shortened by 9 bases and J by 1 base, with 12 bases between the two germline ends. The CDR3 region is CASRTAANTEAFF. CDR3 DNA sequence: TGTGCCAGTAGGACAGCAGCGAACACTGAAGCTTTCTTT.

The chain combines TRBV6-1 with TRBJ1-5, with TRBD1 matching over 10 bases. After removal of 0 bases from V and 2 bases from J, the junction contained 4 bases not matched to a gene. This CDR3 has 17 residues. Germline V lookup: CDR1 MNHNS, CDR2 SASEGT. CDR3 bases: TGTGCCAGCAGTGAAGCGAGGGACAGGGGTGGCAATCAGCCCCAGCATTTT. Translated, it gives CASSEARDRGGNQPQHF.

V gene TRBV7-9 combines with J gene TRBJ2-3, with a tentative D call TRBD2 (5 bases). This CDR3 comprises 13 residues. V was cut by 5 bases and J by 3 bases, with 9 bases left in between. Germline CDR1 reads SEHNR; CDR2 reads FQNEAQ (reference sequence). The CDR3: CASSGSGTDTQYF. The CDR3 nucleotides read TGTGCCAGCAGCGGGAGTGGAACAGATACGCAGTATTTT.

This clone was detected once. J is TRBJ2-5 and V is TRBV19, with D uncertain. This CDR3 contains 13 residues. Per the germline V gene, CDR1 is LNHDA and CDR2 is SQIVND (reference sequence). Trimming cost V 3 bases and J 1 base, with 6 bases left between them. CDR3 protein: CASSIRLQETQYF. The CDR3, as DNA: TGTGCCAGTAGTATCCGACTCCAAGAGACCCAGTACTTC.

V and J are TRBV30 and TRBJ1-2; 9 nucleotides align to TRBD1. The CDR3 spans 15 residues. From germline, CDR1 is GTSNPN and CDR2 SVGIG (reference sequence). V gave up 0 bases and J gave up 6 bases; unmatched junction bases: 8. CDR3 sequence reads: CAWSVGQGGSNGYTF. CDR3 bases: TGTGCCTGGAGTGTGGGACAGGGAGGAAGCAATGGCTACACCTTC.

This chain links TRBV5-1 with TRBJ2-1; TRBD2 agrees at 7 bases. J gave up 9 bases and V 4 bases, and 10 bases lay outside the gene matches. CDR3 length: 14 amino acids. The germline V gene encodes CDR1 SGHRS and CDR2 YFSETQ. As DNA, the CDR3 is TGCGCCAGCAGCCCCCCGGTAGCGGGCTTTGAGCAGTTCTTC. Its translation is CASSPPVAGFEQFF.

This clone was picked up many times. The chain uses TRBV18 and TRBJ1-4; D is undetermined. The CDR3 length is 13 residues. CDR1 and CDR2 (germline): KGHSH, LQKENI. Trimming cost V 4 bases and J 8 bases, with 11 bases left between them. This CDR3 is CASSLAMREKLFF. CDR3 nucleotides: TGTGCCAGCTCACTTGCCATGCGGGAAAAACTGTTTTTT.

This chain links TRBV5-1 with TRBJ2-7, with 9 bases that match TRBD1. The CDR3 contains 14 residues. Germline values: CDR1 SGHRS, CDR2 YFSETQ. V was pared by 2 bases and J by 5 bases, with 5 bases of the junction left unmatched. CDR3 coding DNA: TGCGCCAGCAGCTTCCGGGACAGGGAAAACGAGCAGTACTTC. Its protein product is CASSFRDRENEQYF.

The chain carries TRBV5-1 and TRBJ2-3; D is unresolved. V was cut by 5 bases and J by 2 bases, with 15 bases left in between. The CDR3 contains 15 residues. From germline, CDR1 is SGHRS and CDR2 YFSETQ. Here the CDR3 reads CASREFRGLTDTQYF. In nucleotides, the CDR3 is TGCGCCAGCAGAGAGTTTCGCGGCCTCACAGATACGCAGTATTTT.

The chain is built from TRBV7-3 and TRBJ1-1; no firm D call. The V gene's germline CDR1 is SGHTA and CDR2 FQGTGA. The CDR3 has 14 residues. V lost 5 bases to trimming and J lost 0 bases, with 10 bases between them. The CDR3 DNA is TGTGCCAGCAGCCAATTCGGGATGAACACTGAAGCTTTCTTT. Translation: CASSQFGMNTEAFF.

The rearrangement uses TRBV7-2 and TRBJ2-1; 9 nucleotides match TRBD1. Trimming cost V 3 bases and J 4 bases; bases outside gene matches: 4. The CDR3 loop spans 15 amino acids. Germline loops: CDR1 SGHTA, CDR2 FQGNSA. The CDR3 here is CASSFTGGTYNEQFF. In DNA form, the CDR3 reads TGTGCCAGCAGCTTCACAGGGGGCACTTACAATGAGCAGTTCTTC. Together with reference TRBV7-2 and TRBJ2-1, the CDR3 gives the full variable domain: GAGVSQSPSNKVTEKGKDVELRCDPISGHTALYWYRQSLGQGLEFLIYFQGNSAPDKSGLPSDRFSAERTGGSVSTLTIQRTQQEDSAVYLCASSFTGGTYNEQFFGPGTRLTVL.

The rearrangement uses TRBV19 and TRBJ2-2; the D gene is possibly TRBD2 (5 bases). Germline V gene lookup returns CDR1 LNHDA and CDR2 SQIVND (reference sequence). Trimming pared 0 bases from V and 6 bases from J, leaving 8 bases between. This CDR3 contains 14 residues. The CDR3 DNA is TGTGCCAGTAGTATAGAAGAGGGTCCCGGGGAGCTGTTTTTT. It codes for CASSIEEGPGELFF. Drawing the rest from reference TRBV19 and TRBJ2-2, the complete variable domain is DGGITQSPKYLFRKEGQNVTLSCEQNLNHDAMYWYRQDPGQGLRLIYYSQIVNDFQKGDIAEGYSVSREKKESFPLTVTSAQKNPTAFYLCASSIEEGPGELFFGEGSRLTVL.

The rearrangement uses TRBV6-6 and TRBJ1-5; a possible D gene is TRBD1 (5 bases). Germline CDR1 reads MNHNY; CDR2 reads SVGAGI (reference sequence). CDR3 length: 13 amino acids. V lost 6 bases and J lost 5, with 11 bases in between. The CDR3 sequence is CASRRDSYQPQHF. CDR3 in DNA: TGTGCCAGCAGACGAGACAGCTATCAGCCCCAGCATTTT.

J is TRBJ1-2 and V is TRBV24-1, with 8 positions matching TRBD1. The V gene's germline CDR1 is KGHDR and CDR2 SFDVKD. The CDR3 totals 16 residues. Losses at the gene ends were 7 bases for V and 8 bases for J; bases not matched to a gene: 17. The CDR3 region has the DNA TGTGCCACCAGAAAGAAGCCGGGACAGGTTCTACAGGGCTACACCTTC. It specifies CATRKKPGQVLQGYTF.

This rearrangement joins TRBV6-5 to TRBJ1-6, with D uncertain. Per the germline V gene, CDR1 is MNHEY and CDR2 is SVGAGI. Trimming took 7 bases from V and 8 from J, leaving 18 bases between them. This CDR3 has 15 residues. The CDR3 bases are TGTGCCAGCAAGCTGGAGGTATGGGCTGATTCACCCCTCCACTTT. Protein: CASKLEVWADSPLHF.

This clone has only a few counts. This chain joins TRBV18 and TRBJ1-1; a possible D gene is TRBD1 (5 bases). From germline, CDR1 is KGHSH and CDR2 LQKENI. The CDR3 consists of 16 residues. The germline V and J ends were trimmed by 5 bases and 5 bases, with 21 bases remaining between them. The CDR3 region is CASSLLAGPQMTEAFF. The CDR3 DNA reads TGTGCCAGCTCATTGTTGGCAGGGCCCCAGATGACTGAAGCTTTCTTT.

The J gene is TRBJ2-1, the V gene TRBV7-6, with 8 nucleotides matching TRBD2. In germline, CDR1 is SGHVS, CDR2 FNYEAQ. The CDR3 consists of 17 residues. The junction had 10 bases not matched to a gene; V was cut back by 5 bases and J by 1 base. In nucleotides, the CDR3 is TGTGCCAGCAGCCCCCGTCCGGGGGGGAATTCCTACAATGAGCAGTTCTTC. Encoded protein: CASSPRPGGNSYNEQFF.